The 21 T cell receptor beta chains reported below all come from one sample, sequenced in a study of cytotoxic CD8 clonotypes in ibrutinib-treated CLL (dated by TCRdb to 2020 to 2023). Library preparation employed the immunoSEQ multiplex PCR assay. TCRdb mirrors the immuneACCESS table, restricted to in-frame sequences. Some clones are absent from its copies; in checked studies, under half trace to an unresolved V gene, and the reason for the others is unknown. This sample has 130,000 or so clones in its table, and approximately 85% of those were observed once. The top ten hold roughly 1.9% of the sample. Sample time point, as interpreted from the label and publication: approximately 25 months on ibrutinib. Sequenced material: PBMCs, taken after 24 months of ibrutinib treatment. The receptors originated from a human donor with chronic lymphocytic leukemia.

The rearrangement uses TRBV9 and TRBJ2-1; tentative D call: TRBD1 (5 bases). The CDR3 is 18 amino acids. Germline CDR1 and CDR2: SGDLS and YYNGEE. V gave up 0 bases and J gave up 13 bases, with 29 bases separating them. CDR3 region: CASSVALADQGASYNQFF. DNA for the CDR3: TGTGCCAGCAGCGTAGCTTTGGCAGATCAGGGCGCTAGTTACAACCAGTTCTTC.

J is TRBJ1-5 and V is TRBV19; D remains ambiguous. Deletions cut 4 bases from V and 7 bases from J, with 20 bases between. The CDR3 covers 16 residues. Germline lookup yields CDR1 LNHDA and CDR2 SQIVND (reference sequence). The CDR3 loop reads CASSTEGGGSNQPQHF. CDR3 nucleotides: TGTGCCAGTAGTACCGAGGGCGGAGGTTCCAACCAGCCCCAGCATTTT.

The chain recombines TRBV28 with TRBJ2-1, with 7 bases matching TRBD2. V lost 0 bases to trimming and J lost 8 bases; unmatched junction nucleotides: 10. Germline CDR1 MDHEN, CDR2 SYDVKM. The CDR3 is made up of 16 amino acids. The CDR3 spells CASSLWSSGKSHEQFF. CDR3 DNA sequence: TGTGCCAGCAGTTTATGGTCCAGCGGGAAAAGCCATGAGCAGTTCTTC.

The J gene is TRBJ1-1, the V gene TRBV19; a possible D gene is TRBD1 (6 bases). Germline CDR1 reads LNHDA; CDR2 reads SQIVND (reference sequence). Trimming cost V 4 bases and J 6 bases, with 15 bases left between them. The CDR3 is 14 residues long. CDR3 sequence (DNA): TGTGCCAGTAGTAGTACAGGGATGATGGCTGAAGCTTTCTTT. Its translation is CASSSTGMMAEAFF.

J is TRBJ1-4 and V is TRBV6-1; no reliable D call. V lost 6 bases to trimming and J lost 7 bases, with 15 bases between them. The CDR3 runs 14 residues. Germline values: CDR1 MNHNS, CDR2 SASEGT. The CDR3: CASSRGREGEKLFF. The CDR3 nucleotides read TGTGCCAGCAGCCGAGGGAGGGAGGGTGAAAAACTGTTTTTT.

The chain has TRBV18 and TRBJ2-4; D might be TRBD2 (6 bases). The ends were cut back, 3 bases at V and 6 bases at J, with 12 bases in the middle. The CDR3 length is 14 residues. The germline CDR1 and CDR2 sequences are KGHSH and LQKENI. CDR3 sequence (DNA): TGTGCCAGCTCACCGGGGAGGTTCCGAAACATTCAGTACTTC. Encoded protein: CASSPGRFRNIQYF.

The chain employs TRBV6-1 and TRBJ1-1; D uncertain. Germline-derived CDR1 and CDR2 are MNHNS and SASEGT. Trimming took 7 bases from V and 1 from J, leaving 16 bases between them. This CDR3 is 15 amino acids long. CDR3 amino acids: CASTLTDPPNTEAFF. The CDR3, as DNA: TGTGCCAGCACCCTCACAGATCCCCCGAACACTGAAGCTTTCTTT.

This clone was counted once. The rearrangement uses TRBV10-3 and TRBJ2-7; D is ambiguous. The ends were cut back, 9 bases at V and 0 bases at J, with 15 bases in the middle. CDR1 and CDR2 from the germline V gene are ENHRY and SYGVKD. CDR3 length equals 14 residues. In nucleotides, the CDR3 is TGTGCCATTCGCTCCGGGCCTAGCTCCTACGAGCAGTACTTC. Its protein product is CAIRSGPSSYEQYF.

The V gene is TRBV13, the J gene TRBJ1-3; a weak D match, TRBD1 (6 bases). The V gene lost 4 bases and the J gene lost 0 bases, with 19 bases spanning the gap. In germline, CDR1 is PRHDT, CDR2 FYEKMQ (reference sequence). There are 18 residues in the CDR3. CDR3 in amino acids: CASSSLNRATYSGNTIYF. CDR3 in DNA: TGTGCCAGCAGCTCGCTAAACAGGGCGACTTACTCTGGAAACACCATATATTTT.

The CDR3 loop is CASSLQGLIYNSPLHF. CDR3 DNA sequence: TGCGCCAGCAGCTTGCAGGGACTGATCTATAATTCACCCCTCCACTTT. The genes are TRBV5-1 and TRBJ1-6; D might be TRBD1 (5 bases). The length of the CDR3 is 16 residues. Per germline, CDR1 SGHRS and CDR2 YFSETQ. V was trimmed by 1 base and J by 3 bases, leaving 11 bases between them.

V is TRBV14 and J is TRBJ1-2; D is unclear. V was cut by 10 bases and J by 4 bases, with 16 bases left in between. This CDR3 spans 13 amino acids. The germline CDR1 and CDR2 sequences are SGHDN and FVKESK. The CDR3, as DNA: TGTGCCATCGAGGACGTAAGACGCTATGGCTACACCTTC. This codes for CAIEDVRRYGYTF. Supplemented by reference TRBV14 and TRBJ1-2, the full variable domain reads EAGVTQFPSHSVIEKGQTVTLRCDPISGHDNLYWYRRVMGKEIKFLLHFVKESKQDESGMPNNRFLAERTGGTYSTLKVQPAELEDSGVYFCAIEDVRRYGYTFGSGTRLTVV.

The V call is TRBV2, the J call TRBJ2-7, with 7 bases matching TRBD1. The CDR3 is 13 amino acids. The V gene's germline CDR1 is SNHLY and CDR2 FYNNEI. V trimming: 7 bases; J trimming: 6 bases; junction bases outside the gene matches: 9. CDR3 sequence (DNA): TGTGCCAGCACCTTGGGACAGACGCCCGAGCAGTACTTC. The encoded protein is CASTLGQTPEQYF.

CDR3 bases: TGTGCCAGTAGTAGAACCGGGACAGTAAGCACAGATACGCAGTATTTT. Translated: CASSRTGTVSTDTQYF. The V call is TRBV19, the J call TRBJ2-3, with 7 nucleotides matching TRBD1. The CDR3 extends over 16 amino acids. The V gene end was trimmed by 4 bases and the J gene end by 0 bases; junction bases not matched to a gene: 7. Germline V gene data show CDR1 as LNHDA and CDR2 as SQIVND (reference sequence).

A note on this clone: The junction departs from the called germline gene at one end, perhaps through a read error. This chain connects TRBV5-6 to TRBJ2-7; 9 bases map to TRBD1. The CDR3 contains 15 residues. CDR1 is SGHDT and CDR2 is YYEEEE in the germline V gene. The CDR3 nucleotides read TGTGCCAGCAGCACCGGGACAGGGCGTTCCTCCGAGCAGTACTTC. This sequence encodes CASSTGTGRSSEQYF.

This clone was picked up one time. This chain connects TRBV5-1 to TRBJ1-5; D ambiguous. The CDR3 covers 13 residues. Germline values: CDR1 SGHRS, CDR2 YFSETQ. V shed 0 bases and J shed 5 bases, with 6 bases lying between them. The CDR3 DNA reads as TGCGCCAGCAGCTTGGGGCTAGATCAGCCCCAGCATTTT. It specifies CASSLGLDQPQHF.

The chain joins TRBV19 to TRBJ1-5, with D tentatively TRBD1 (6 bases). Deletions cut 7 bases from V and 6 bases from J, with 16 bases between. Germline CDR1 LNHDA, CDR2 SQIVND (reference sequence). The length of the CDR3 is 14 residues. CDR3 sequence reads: CASTSWDTGQPQHF. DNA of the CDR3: TGTGCCAGTACCTCATGGGACACCGGTCAGCCCCAGCATTTT.

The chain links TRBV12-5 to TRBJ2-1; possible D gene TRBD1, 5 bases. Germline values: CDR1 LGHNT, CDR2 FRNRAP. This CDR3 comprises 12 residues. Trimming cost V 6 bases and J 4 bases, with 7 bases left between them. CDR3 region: CASGDSYNEQFF. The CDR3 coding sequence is TGTGCTAGTGGCGACAGTTACAATGAGCAGTTCTTC.

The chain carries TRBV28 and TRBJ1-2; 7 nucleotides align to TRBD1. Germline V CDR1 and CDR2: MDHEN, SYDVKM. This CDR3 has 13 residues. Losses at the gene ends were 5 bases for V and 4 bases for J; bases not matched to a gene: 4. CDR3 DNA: TGTGCCAGCAGTCGACGGACAGGCTATGGCTACACCTTC. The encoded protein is CASSRRTGYGYTF.

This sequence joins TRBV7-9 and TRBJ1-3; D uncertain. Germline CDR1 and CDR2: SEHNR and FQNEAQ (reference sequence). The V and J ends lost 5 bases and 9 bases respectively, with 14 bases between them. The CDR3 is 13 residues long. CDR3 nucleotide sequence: TGTGCCAGCAGCGACGGCCCGGCGTCCACCATATATTTT. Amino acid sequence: CASSDGPASTIYF.

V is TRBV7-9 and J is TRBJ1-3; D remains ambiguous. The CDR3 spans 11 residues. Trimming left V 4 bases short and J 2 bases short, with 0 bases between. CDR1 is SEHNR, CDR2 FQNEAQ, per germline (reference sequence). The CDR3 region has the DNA TGTGCCAGCAGCTCTGGAAACACCATATATTTT. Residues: CASSSGNTIYF. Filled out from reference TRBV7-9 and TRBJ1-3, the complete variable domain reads DTGVSQNPRHKITKRGQNVTFRCDPISEHNRLYWYRQTLGQGPEFLTYFQNEAQLEKSRLLSDRFSAERPKGSFSTLEIQRTEQGDSAMYLCASSSGNTIYFGEGSWLTVV.

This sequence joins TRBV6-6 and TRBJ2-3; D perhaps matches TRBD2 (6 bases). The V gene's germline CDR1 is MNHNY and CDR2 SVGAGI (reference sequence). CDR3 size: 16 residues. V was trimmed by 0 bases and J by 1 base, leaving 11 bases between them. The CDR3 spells CASSYSTRRGTDTQYF. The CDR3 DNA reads TGTGCCAGCAGTTACTCGACTAGGAGGGGCACAGATACGCAGTATTTT.